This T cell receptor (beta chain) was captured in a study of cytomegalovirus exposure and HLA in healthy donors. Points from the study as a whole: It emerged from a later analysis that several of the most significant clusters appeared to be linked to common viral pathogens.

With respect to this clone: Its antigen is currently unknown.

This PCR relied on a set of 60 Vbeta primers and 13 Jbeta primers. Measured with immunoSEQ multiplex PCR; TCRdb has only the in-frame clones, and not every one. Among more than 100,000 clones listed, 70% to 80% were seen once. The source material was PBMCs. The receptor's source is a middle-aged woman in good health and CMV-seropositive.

The CDR3 nucleotides read TGCGCCAGCAGCCAAGATCGCTTCGGGACTGCCGAGCAGTACTTC. It encodes CASSQDRFGTAEQYF. The rearrangement joins TRBV4-3 to TRBJ2-7; a weak D match, TRBD2 (6 bases). This CDR3 has 15 residues. CDR1 is LGHNA, CDR2 YSLEER, per germline. V was pared by 0 bases and J by 6 bases, with 15 bases between.